The 32 T cell receptor beta chains presented below share a single source sample, sequenced in a study of graft-versus-host responses after intestinal transplantation. Assay: immunoSEQ multiplex PCR; the TCRdb copy retains only in-frame clones and omits some. The data contain some 100,000 clones, approximately 92% of them singletons. Their cognate antigens are unknown. The specimen comprised unstimulated CD8+ T cells sorted from spleen or lymph node cells, sampled before transplant. Receptors originate from a human donor who was the organ donor for an intestinal transplant.

The chain has TRBV5-4 and TRBJ2-5; D gene uncertain. CDR1 SGHNT and CDR2 YYREEE come from the germline V gene (reference sequence). V was trimmed by 1 base and J by 0 bases, leaving 7 bases between them. The CDR3 runs to 14 residues. This chain's CDR3 is CASSLIVDQETQYF. The CDR3 DNA sequence: TGTGCCAGCAGCTTGATTGTCGACCAAGAGACCCAGTACTTC.

The chain joins TRBV4-3 to TRBJ1-2; 7 positions agree with TRBD1. Unmatched junction bases numbered 3, after V lost 0 bases and J lost 8 bases. The CDR3 has 13 residues. In germline, CDR1 is LGHNA, CDR2 YSLEER. The CDR3 DNA reads as TGCGCCAGCAGCCAAGAGACAGGGTGGGGCTACACCTTC. It encodes CASSQETGWGYTF.

The CDR3 sequence: CASRAPAGGADEQFF. CDR3 bases: TGTGCCAGCAGAGCCCCCGCGGGGGGAGCAGATGAGCAGTTCTTC. This chain links TRBV7-9 with TRBJ2-1; TRBD2 matches at 8 bases. In germline, CDR1 is SEHNR, CDR2 FQNEAQ (reference sequence). Trimming cost V 6 bases and J 8 bases; bases outside gene matches: 12. The CDR3 extends over 15 amino acids.

Comment on this clone: The junction differs from germline at one of its ends, possibly a read error. The chain has TRBV11-2 and TRBJ2-5; D is perhaps TRBD1 (6 bases). Germline CDR1 and CDR2: SGHAT and FQNNGV. This CDR3 has 14 residues. CDR3: CASSSTGQIPSIDF. The CDR3 DNA sequence: TGTGCCAGCAGTTCTACGGGACAAATCCCTTCTATTGACTTC.

The gene calls are TRBV6-1 and TRBJ1-1; D is undetermined. The CDR3 has 15 amino acids. The germline V gene has CDR1 MNHNS and CDR2 SASEGT. Trimming stripped 0 bases from V and 1 base from J, with 9 bases between. CDR3 sequence reads: CASSEALGQNTEAFF. In DNA form, the CDR3 reads TGTGCCAGCAGTGAAGCGCTTGGGCAGAACACTGAAGCTTTCTTT.

This clone was found once. The chain combines TRBV9 with TRBJ2-7; tentative D call: TRBD2 (7 bases). The germline CDR1 and CDR2 sequences are SGDLS and YYNGEE. The length of the CDR3 is 15 residues. The V gene lost 4 bases and the J gene lost 6 bases, with 20 bases spanning the gap. CDR3 bases: TGTGCCAGCAGCCCTCCCGGCGGGGGCAGCTCCGAGCAGTACTTC. This codes for CASSPPGGGSSEQYF.

This chain joins TRBV6-1 and TRBJ2-7; no definite D call. Trimming cost V 5 bases and J 7 bases, with 9 bases left between them. CDR1 and CDR2 from the germline V gene are MNHNS and SASEGT. CDR3 size: 11 residues. The CDR3 coding sequence is TGTGCCAGCAGTTACCTCGGGGAGCAGTACTTC. This gives the protein CASSYLGEQYF.

J is TRBJ2-7 and V is TRBV27; D might be TRBD2 (7 bases). Germline CDR1 is MNHEY and CDR2 is SMNVEV (reference sequence). The CDR3 extends over 15 amino acids. Trimming removed 8 bases at V and 2 bases at J, with 19 bases between. The CDR3 DNA sequence: TGTGCCAGCTCCGGGGGGCGGGAGCTTCCCTACGAGCAGTACTTC. Translation: CASSGGRELPYEQYF.

The CDR3 here is CASSRTGPGELFF. Here the CDR3 DNA reads TGTGCCAGCAGTCGGACAGGGCCCGGGGAGCTGTTTTTT. The V call is TRBV2, the J call TRBJ2-2; TRBD1 aligns across 8 bases. The CDR3 is 13 amino acids. J was trimmed by 6 bases and V by 5 bases; bases with no gene match: 2. CDR1 SNHLY and CDR2 FYNNEI come from the germline V gene.

J is TRBJ1-2 and V is TRBV27; the D gene is possibly TRBD1 (5 bases). This CDR3 is built from 12 residues. Deletions cut 11 bases from V and 8 bases from J, with 18 bases between. Germline loops: CDR1 MNHEY, CDR2 SMNVEV (reference sequence). CDR3 residues: CASSPWGEGYTF. CDR3 DNA sequence: TGTGCCTCTTCGCCTTGGGGGGAAGGCTACACCTTC.

This chain uses TRBV6-6 with TRBJ2-1; D possibly corresponds to TRBD2 (6 bases). The ends were cut back, 2 bases at V and 4 bases at J, with 12 bases in the middle. This CDR3 contains 15 residues. Per germline, CDR1 MNHNY and CDR2 SVGAGI (reference sequence). CDR3 bases: TGTGCCAGCAGTTACGGGGGGACTCCGTACAATGAGCAGTTCTTC. Protein: CASSYGGTPYNEQFF.

This chain uses TRBV27 with TRBJ1-2; no clear D. Trimming stripped 0 bases from V and 4 bases from J, with 6 bases between. This CDR3 spans 13 amino acids. The germline V gene has CDR1 MNHEY and CDR2 SMNVEV (reference sequence). CDR3 DNA: TGTGCCAGCAGTTTATCGAGCCTCTATGGCTACACCTTC. It encodes CASSLSSLYGYTF.

The chain uses TRBV5-1 and TRBJ1-3; D is unresolved. Germline V gene sequence: CDR1 SGHRS, CDR2 YFSETQ. The CDR3 covers 14 residues. The V end lost 0 bases, the J end lost 3 bases, and 7 bases lay between the germline ends. Written as DNA, the CDR3 is TGCGCCAGCAGCTTGGCCGGGAGTGGAAACACCATATATTTT. Translated: CASSLAGSGNTIYF. The complete variable domain, with remaining parts taken from reference TRBV5-1 and TRBJ1-3, reads KAGVTQTPRYLIKTRGQQVTLSCSPISGHRSVSWYQQTPGQGLQFLFEYFSETQRNKGNFPGRFSGRQFSNSRSEMNVSTLELGDSALYLCASSLAGSGNTIYFGEGSWLTVV.

The chain couples TRBV4-3 to TRBJ2-1, with TRBD2 matching over 7 bases. Germline-derived CDR1 and CDR2 are LGHNA and YSLEER. V trimming: 5 bases; J trimming: 2 bases; junction bases outside the gene matches: 9. CDR3 length: 16 amino acids. CDR3: CASSVGTNPTYNEQFF. The CDR3 nucleotides are TGCGCCAGCAGCGTAGGGACTAACCCTACCTACAATGAGCAGTTCTTC.

The V and J genes are TRBV6-5 and TRBJ1-3; no definite D call. This CDR3 comprises 13 residues. V was pared by 8 bases and J by 0 bases, with 8 bases between. Germline assignment: CDR1 MNHEY and CDR2 SVGAGI. DNA of the CDR3: TGTGCCAGCGGAGACTTCTCTGGAAACACCATATATTTT. Protein: CASGDFSGNTIYF.

V is TRBV9 and J is TRBJ2-1; 10 bases fit TRBD2. The ends lost 0 bases at V and 2 bases at J; junction bases unmatched: 11. Germline V CDR1 and CDR2: SGDLS, YYNGEE. The CDR3 covers 19 residues. DNA for the CDR3: TGTGCCAGCAGCGTAGCCGGAGCGGGAGGGCCGGGGGCCTACAATGAGCAGTTCTTC. Translated: CASSVAGAGGPGAYNEQFF.

V gene TRBV2 combines with J gene TRBJ2-1; weak D call: TRBD2 (5 bases). The germline V gene has CDR1 SNHLY and CDR2 FYNNEI. This CDR3 contains 14 residues. Deletions cut 1 base from V and 3 bases from J, with 7 bases between. CDR3 protein: CASSEGGLYNEQFF. The CDR3 DNA sequence: TGTGCCAGCAGTGAAGGAGGGCTCTACAATGAGCAGTTCTTC. Together with reference TRBV2 and TRBJ2-1, the CDR3 gives the full variable domain: EPEVTQTPSHQVTQMGQEVILRCVPISNHLYFYWYRQILGQKVEFLVSFYNNEISEKSEIFDDQFSVERPDGSNFTLKIRSTKLEDSAMYFCASSEGGLYNEQFFGPGTRLTVL.

The chain recombines TRBV7-9 with TRBJ2-1; weak D call: TRBD2 (6 bases). The CDR3 runs to 13 residues. The V gene's germline CDR1 is SEHNR and CDR2 FQNEAQ (reference sequence). The ends were cut back, 5 bases at V and 6 bases at J, with 11 bases in the middle. The CDR3 DNA reads as TGTGCCAGCAGCCCGGGACTCCCCAATGAGCAGTTCTTC. Its protein product is CASSPGLPNEQFF.

This clone was seen a single time. This chain joins TRBV10-3 and TRBJ1-1; D gene uncertain. Germline assignment: CDR1 ENHRY and CDR2 SYGVKD. The CDR3 is 13 residues long. The ends were cut back, 2 bases at V and 4 bases at J, with 8 bases in the middle. The CDR3 loop is CAISETSSTEAFF. The CDR3 DNA reads as TGTGCCATCAGTGAGACATCGTCCACTGAAGCTTTCTTT.

V and J are TRBV7-9 and TRBJ1-1, with TRBD1 matching 7 bases. CDR1 and CDR2 from the germline V gene are SEHNR and FQNEAQ (reference sequence). V trimming: 5 bases; J trimming: 3 bases; junction bases outside the gene matches: 6. This CDR3 region has 14 residues. CDR3 coding DNA: TGTGCCAGCAGCCAGACCGACAGGGACACTGAAGCTTTCTTT. Protein sequence: CASSQTDRDTEAFF. Filled out from reference TRBV7-9 and TRBJ1-1, the complete variable domain reads DTGVSQNPRHKITKRGQNVTFRCDPISEHNRLYWYRQTLGQGPEFLTYFQNEAQLEKSRLLSDRFSAERPKGSFSTLEIQRTEQGDSAMYLCASSQTDRDTEAFFGQGTRLTVV.

This chain connects TRBV30 to TRBJ2-1; TRBD2 matches 9 bases. The V and J ends lost 1 base and 8 bases, in that order; junction bases with no gene match: 6. This CDR3 has 14 residues. Germline-derived CDR1 and CDR2 are GTSNPN and SVGIG (reference sequence). The CDR3 reads CAWSAGLAEDEQFF. Written as DNA, the CDR3 is TGTGCCTGGAGTGCGGGACTAGCTGAGGATGAGCAGTTCTTC.

This chain links TRBV7-9 with TRBJ2-1; 7 nucleotides line up with TRBD1. Germline CDR1 reads SEHNR; CDR2 reads FQNEAQ (reference sequence). This CDR3 contains 16 residues. The V and J ends lost 1 base and 7 bases, in that order; junction bases with no gene match: 10. Here the CDR3 DNA reads TGTGCCAGCAGCTTAGATGCAGGGGGAAGAAAAAATGAGCAGTTCTTC. The encoded protein is CASSLDAGGRKNEQFF.

The CDR3 DNA follows: TGTGCCAGCAGCTCCCAGGAAGCGGGCAAAGGGACCCAGTACTTC. Amino acids: CASSSQEAGKGTQYF. The chain uses TRBV13 and TRBJ2-5; D is perhaps TRBD2 (6 bases). From germline, CDR1 is PRHDT and CDR2 FYEKMQ (reference sequence). This CDR3 has 15 amino acids. V was trimmed by 4 bases and J by 7 bases, leaving 19 bases between them.

This chain joins TRBV12-5 and TRBJ1-5; D is undetermined. V was pared by 6 bases and J by 3 bases, with 9 bases between. The CDR3 totals 13 residues. Germline CDR1 and CDR2: LGHNT and FRNRAP. The DNA for the CDR3 is TGTGCTAGTGGCCGACGACTCAATCAGCCCCAGCATTTT. Translating gives CASGRRLNQPQHF.

The J gene is TRBJ2-5, the V gene TRBV6-5; the D is unclear. CDR1 and CDR2 (germline): MNHEY, SVGAGI. The V and J ends lost 6 bases and 0 bases respectively, with 5 bases between them. CDR3 size: 12 residues. CDR3 in amino acids: CASSPDQETQYF. CDR3 nucleotide sequence: TGTGCCAGCAGCCCGGACCAAGAGACCCAGTACTTC.

The chain uses TRBV12-5 and TRBJ1-1; D may be TRBD1 (5 bases). Germline V gives CDR1 LGHNT, CDR2 FRNRAP. Trimming shortened V by 6 bases and J by 4 bases, and 12 bases separated the two germline ends. This CDR3 is built from 13 residues. CDR3 in amino acids: CASGETVGTEAFF. Here the CDR3 DNA reads TGTGCTAGTGGGGAGACAGTTGGCACTGAAGCTTTCTTT. The whole variable domain, filled in from reference TRBV12-5 and TRBJ1-1, reads DARVTQTPRHKVTEMGQEVTMRCQPILGHNTVFWYRQTMMQGLELLAYFRNRAPLDDSGMPKDRFSAEMPDATLATLKIQPSEPRDSAVYFCASGETVGTEAFFGQGTRLTVV.

The chain links TRBV7-9 to TRBJ2-5; 9 bases match TRBD1. Germline values: CDR1 SEHNR, CDR2 FQNEAQ (reference sequence). This CDR3 has 15 residues. The V and J ends lost 2 bases and 5 bases, in that order; junction bases with no gene match: 6. The CDR3 is CASSLPGQGPETQYF. The CDR3 DNA reads TGTGCCAGCAGCTTACCTGGACAGGGGCCCGAGACCCAGTACTTC. The full variable domain, in which reference TRBV7-9 and TRBJ2-5 provide the parts outside the CDR3, is DTGVSQNPRHKITKRGQNVTFRCDPISEHNRLYWYRQTLGQGPEFLTYFQNEAQLEKSRLLSDRFSAERPKGSFSTLEIQRTEQGDSAMYLCASSLPGQGPETQYFGPGTRLLVL.

The rearrangement uses TRBV19 and TRBJ1-5, with a weak D call TRBD1 (6 bases). The CDR3 is made up of 14 amino acids. Trimming left V 5 bases short and J 6 bases short, with 14 bases between. In germline, CDR1 is LNHDA, CDR2 SQIVND (reference sequence). CDR3 nucleotide sequence: TGTGCCAGTAGTTTGGACAGTTCGTCTCAGCCCCAGCATTTT. As protein: CASSLDSSSQPQHF.

The V and J genes are TRBV27 and TRBJ1-2; no clear D gene. Germline V CDR1 and CDR2: MNHEY, SMNVEV (reference sequence). V dropped 2 bases and J dropped 3 bases, with 7 bases sitting between them. This CDR3 is built from 13 residues. CDR3 sequence (DNA): TGTGCCAGCAGTTTAGGACTGGACTATGGCTACACCTTC. Protein sequence: CASSLGLDYGYTF.

This chain connects TRBV15 to TRBJ2-7; perhaps TRBD1 as D (5 bases). Germline CDR1 reads LNHNV; CDR2 reads YYDKDF (reference sequence). The CDR3 is 16 residues long. Deletions cut 3 bases from V and 9 bases from J, with 24 bases between. Here the CDR3 reads CATSSLSGARGLRQYF. CDR3 bases: TGTGCCACCAGCAGCCTCAGTGGGGCCCGTGGTCTCCGGCAGTACTTC.

The chain links TRBV14 to TRBJ2-3, with a possible D match to TRBD1 (6 bases). This CDR3 comprises 17 residues. Germline V CDR1 and CDR2: SGHDN, FVKESK. The ends were cut back, 3 bases at V and 0 bases at J, with 16 bases in the middle. The DNA for the CDR3 is TGTGCCAGCAGCCATCGGAAGGGGGTCGGGAGCACAGATACGCAGTATTTT. As protein: CASSHRKGVGSTDTQYF.

The chain employs TRBV4-2 and TRBJ2-5; a possible D gene is TRBD1 (6 bases). V gave up 7 bases and J gave up 3 bases, with 18 bases separating them. There are 15 residues in the CDR3. CDR1 and CDR2 from the germline V gene are LGHNA and YNFKEQ. The CDR3 reads CASTSVVGGKETQYF. The CDR3 bases are TGTGCCAGCACCAGCGTCGTAGGGGGAAAAGAGACCCAGTACTTC.